This T cell receptor (beta chain) is drawn from a study of T cell responses to AZD1222 COVID-19 vaccine. Study-wide points: Spike-specific TCR breadth rose after two AZD1222 doses, and depth rose as well. The donor cohort was predominantly white British with a female majority, and clonal diversity may have been underestimated.

Doses given second, at about 4 or about 12 weeks, were pooled. Profiled with immunoSEQ multiplex PCR; TCRdb holds only in-frame clones, not every one. This table has about 67,000 clones, 83% appearing once. Looked up from germline, CDR1 is LGHNA and CDR2 is YSLEER. The CDR3 is made up of 13 amino acids. V was trimmed by 4 bases and J by 3 bases, leaving 10 bases between them. Concerning this clone: Its antigen is undetermined.

The chain employs TRBV4-3 and TRBJ2-7; TRBD1 is a possible D gene (5 bases). The sequence derives from an adult who received the AZD1222 COVID-19 vaccine. The sequencing here drew on peripheral blood, taken 28 days after the second AZD1222 dose. The chain's CDR3 is CASSLGHHYEQYF. Written as DNA, the CDR3 is TGCGCCAGCAGCCTCGGACACCACTACGAGCAGTACTTC.